This T cell receptor (beta chain) was recorded in a study of cytomegalovirus exposure and HLA in healthy donors. Study-level results: Reports indicated that the classifier achieved high specificity and sensitivity in diagnosing cytomegalovirus status.

A word on this clone: The antigen remains undetermined.

Sequencing used immunoSEQ multiplex PCR; TCRdb keeps in-frame clones, though not all of them. The sample carries about 74,000 clones, 94% recorded once. CDR1 is LNHDA and CDR2 is SQIVND in the germline V gene (reference sequence). This CDR3 comprises 15 residues. V gave up 4 bases and J gave up 9 bases; unmatched junction bases: 11. The origin of this receptor is a man between 18 and 35 years old in good health and CMV-seropositive. Input material: PBMCs. J is TRBJ2-1 and V is TRBV19, with 8 bases aligning to TRBD2. CDR3 in DNA: TGTGCCAGTAGTAAAGGACTAGCTTATGAGGGTGAGCAGTTCTTC. This sequence encodes CASSKGLAYEGEQFF.